This TCR beta chain was sequenced during a study of blood T cell repertoires in COVID-19. Authors' methods: Estimated nucleated cell counts came from reference gene primer amplification. Measured with immunoSEQ multiplex PCR; TCRdb has only the in-frame clones, and not every one. The D gene and trimming were derived from the DNA, and the V and J assignments and clone size from that table. The table records about 310,000 clones, 80% to 90% of them present only once. CDR1 is SNHLY and CDR2 is FYNNEI in the germline V gene. The CDR3 is 12 residues long. V dropped 4 bases and J dropped 16 bases, with 14 bases sitting between them.

The source is a man between 50 and 59 years old with active or convalescent COVID-19. V gene TRBV2 combines with J gene TRBJ1-6; perhaps TRBD1 as D (5 bases). Sequenced input: peripheral blood. CDR3 in DNA: TGTGCCAGCAGTGGCCCCGGGACTGCTCTCCACTTT. This sequence encodes CASSGPGTALHF.